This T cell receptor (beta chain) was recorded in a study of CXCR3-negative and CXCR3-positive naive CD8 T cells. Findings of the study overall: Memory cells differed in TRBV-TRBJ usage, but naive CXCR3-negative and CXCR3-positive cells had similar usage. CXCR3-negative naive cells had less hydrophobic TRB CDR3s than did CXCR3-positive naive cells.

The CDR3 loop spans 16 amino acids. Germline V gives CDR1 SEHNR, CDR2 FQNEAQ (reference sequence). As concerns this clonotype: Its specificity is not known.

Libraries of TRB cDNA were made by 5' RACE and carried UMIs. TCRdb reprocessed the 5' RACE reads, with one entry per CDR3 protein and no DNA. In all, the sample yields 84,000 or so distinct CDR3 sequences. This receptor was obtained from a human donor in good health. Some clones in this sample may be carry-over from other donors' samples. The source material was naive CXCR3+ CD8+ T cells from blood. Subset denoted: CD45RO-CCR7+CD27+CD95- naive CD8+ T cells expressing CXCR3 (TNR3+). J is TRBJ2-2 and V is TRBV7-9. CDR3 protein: CASSPWDPAATGELFF.